The clone carrying this TCR beta chain has only a few counts. This sample stems from a study of T cells in Graves' hyperthyroidism and ophthalmopathy. Researchers amplified the TCR beta CDR3 regions from RNA transcripts. With the HTBI primer set, the TCR CDR3 went through a first round of RT-PCR. TCRdb passed the multiplex PCR reads through MiXCR, listing each CDR3 protein once. The table includes a few hundred thousand distinct CDR3 sequences, approximately 22% detected once. Diagnoses were made from clinical symptoms, serum measures (thyroxine and TRAb), thyroid ultrasound and orbital computed tomography. From roughly 10 ml of fresh peripheral blood, PBMCs were isolated. This clonotype was obtained from a woman aged 65 to 85 with Graves' ophthalmopathy. Material: blood.

CDR3 region: CSVVRGTYGYTF. The CDR3 nucleotides are TGCAGCGTTGTAAGGGGGACCTATGGCTACACCTTC. The chain uses TRBV29-1 and TRBJ1-2; D perhaps matches TRBD1 (6 bases). Deletions cut 4 bases from V and 4 bases from J, with 10 bases between. The length of the CDR3 is 12 residues. Germline CDR1 and CDR2: SQVTM and ANQGSEA. Variable domain in full (rest from reference TRBV29-1 and TRBJ1-2): SAVISQKPSRDICQRGTSLTIQCQVDSQVTMMFWYRQQPGQSLTLIATANQGSEATYESGFVIDKFPISRPNLTFSTLTVSNMSPEDSSIYLCSVVRGTYGYTFGSGTRLTVV.